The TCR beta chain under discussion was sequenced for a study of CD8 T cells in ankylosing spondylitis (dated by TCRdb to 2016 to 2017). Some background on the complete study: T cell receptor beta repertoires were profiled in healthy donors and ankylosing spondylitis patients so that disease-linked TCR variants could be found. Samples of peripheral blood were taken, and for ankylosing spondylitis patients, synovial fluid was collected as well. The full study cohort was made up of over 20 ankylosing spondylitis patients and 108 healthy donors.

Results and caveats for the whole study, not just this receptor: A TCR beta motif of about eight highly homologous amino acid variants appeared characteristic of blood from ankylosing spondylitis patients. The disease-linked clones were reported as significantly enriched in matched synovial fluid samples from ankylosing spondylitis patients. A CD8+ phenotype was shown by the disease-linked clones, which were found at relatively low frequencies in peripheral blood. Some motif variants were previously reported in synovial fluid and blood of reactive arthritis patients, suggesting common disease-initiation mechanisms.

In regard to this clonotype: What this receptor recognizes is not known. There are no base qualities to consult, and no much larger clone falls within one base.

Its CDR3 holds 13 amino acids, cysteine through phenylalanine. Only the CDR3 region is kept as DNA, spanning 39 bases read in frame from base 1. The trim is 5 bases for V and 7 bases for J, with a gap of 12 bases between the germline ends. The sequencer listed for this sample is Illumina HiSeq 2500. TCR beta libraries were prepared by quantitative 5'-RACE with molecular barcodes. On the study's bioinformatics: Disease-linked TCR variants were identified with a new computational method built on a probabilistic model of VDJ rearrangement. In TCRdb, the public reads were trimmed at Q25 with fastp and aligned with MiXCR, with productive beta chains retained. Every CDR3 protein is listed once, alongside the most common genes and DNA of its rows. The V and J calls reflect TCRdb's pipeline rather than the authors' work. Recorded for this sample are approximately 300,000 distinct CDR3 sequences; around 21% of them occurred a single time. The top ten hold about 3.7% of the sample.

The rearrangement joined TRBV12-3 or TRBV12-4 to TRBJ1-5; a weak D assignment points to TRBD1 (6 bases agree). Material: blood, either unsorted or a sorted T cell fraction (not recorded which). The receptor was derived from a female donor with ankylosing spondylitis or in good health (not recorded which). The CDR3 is CASSTRGWQPQHF. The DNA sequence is TGTGCCAGCAGTACGAGGGGGTGGCAGCCCCAGCATTTT.